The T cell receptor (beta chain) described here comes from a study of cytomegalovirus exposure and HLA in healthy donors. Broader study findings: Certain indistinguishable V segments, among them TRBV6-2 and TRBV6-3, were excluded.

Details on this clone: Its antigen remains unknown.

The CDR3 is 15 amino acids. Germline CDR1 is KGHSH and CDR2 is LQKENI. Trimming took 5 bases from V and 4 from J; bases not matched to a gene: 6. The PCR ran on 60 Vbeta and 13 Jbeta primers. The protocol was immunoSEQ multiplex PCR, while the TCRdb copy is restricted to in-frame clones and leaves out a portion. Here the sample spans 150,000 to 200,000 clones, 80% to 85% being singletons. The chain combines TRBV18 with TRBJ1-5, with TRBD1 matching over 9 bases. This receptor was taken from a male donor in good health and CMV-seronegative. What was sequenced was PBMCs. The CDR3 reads CASSALGQGNQPQHF. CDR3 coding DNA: TGTGCCAGCTCAGCATTGGGACAGGGAAATCAGCCCCAGCATTTT.